This T cell receptor beta chain was profiled in a study of PD-L1 blockade in urothelial cancer. Study overall: At some point between 2013 and 2015 therapy began: atezolizumab 1,200 mg intravenously every 3 weeks.

Broader study findings: It was durable-benefit patients whose tumor-associated blood clones expanded more at 3 weeks.

Assay used: immunoSEQ multiplex PCR; TCRdb lists only in-frame clones, some missing. The sample holds tens of thousands of clones, 81% seen once. The germline V gene encodes CDR1 LGHNA and CDR2 YNFKEQ. The CDR3 spans 15 residues. Between the trimmed V and J ends, which lost 2 bases and 5 bases, there was a span of 15 bases. Time point: pretreatment peripheral blood. Patients each gave 1 to 8 samples, pretreatment and on-treatment. Remarks on this clone: Antigen specificity is unknown.

The sequence was obtained from a man aged 65-85 years with urothelial cancer. The source material was PBMCs, sampled around atezolizumab (anti-PD-L1) treatment. The chain couples TRBV4-2 to TRBJ1-2, with D perhaps matching TRBD1 (5 bases). The CDR3 coding sequence is TGTGCCAGCAGCCAACTTGCCGAGCGACAGTATGGCTACACCTTC. Translated, it gives CASSQLAERQYGYTF.